Following are 5 T cell receptor beta chains from one sample sequenced in a study of Ad26.COV2.S vaccination and SARS-CoV-2 variants. The treatment denotes: 15 to 20 received Ad26.COV2.S at low or high dose, single or two shots; 5 received placebo; per-sample allocation not given. All samples were drawn on day 63, counting from the first vaccine or placebo injection. Clones were read by immunoSEQ multiplex PCR, and TCRdb kept only the in-frame ones, dropping some. Of just under 250,000 clones in the sample, over 75% were seen once. The sequenced sample was peripheral blood, obtained in a trial of Ad26.COV2.S vaccine versus placebo. Every receptor here comes from a person between 18 and 59 years old who received the Ad26.COV2.S COVID-19 vaccine or a placebo.

The chain is built from TRBV5-1 and TRBJ2-5, with TRBD1 matching 9 bases. V shed 0 bases and J 5 bases; nucleotides not matched to a gene: 5. The germline gives CDR1 SGHRS, CDR2 YFSETQ. The CDR3 is 15 amino acids. CDR3 sequence: CASSLGGTGSETQYF. CDR3 in DNA: TGCGCCAGCAGCTTGGGAGGGACAGGGAGTGAGACCCAGTACTTC.

Here the CDR3 reads CASSLTPGLAHNEQFF. CDR3 nucleotide sequence: TGTGCCAGCTCACTAACTCCGGGACTAGCCCACAATGAGCAGTTCTTC. V gene TRBV18 combines with J gene TRBJ2-1; 9 bases align to TRBD2. Germline V gene lookup returns CDR1 KGHSH and CDR2 LQKENI. The CDR3 runs 16 residues. Germline trimming cut 4 bases from V and 5 bases from J; bases unmatched to any gene: 9. Full variable domain (remainder filled in from reference TRBV18 and TRBJ2-1): NAGVMQNPRHLVRRRGQEARLRCSPMKGHSHVYWYRQLPEEGLKFMVYLQKENIIDESGMPKERFSAEFPKEGPSILRIQQVVRGDSAAYFCASSLTPGLAHNEQFFGPGTRLTVL.

The CDR3 DNA is TGTGCCAGCAGCCAAGGACCGGGACTAGGTATTCCGCAGTATTTT. Translation: CASSQGPGLGIPQYF. The V and J genes are TRBV4-2 and TRBJ2-3, with 8 bases identical to TRBD2. Per germline, CDR1 LGHNA and CDR2 YNFKEQ. The CDR3 sequence is 15 residues long. V was pared by 1 base and J by 10 bases, with 10 bases of the junction left unmatched.

J is TRBJ1-1 and V is TRBV4-3, with 7 bases aligning to TRBD1. This CDR3 is 13 amino acids long. V lost 2 bases, J lost 5 bases, and 2 bases stayed unmatched. CDR1 is LGHNA and CDR2 is YSLEER in the germline V gene. The CDR3 reads CASSQPGGTEAFF. In nucleotides, the CDR3 is TGCGCCAGCAGCCAACCAGGGGGGACTGAAGCTTTCTTT.

This chain links TRBV27 with TRBJ1-2; D gene uncertain. V lost 3 bases, J lost 6 bases, and 14 bases lay in between. This CDR3 has 14 amino acids. CDR1 is MNHEY, CDR2 SMNVEV, per germline (reference sequence). For the CDR3, the DNA is TGTGCCAGCAGTTTCTCCTCTGGAACAGATGGCTACACCTTC. Protein: CASSFSSGTDGYTF.